The sequence of this T cell receptor (beta chain) was determined in a study of immune evolution from preneoplasia to lung adenocarcinoma. Broader study findings: Later-stage lesions appeared to have more T cells, more diversity, less clonality.

The CDR3 totals 16 residues. V was cut by 0 bases and J by 1 base, with 9 bases left in between. Germline CDR1 and CDR2: MNHEY and SVGAGI. Clones were sequenced by immunoSEQ multiplex PCR, and TCRdb holds only the in-frame ones, with some missing. The sample shows roughly 2,700 clones, 81% of them seen only once. In regard to this clone: The antigen remains undetermined.

This clonotype originated in a person aged 60 to 80 with lung adenocarcinoma. This rearrangement joins TRBV6-5 to TRBJ2-2, with no clear D. Sequenced sample: FFPE adjacent normal lung tissue. The DNA for the CDR3 is TGTGCCAGCAGTTACTCAGGGTTAGAGAACACCGGGGAGCTGTTTTTT. Translating gives CASSYSGLENTGELFF.